A selection of T cell receptor beta chains follows, all from one sample in a study of a mutant IDH1 vaccine in newly diagnosed glioma. Method: immunoSEQ multiplex PCR; TCRdb's copy keeps in-frame clones and lacks some. The table shows tens of thousands of clones, with roughly four fifths occurring only once. For these receptors, no antigen is known. Here the sequenced sample was PBMCs, taken from a glioma patient whose treatment included an IDH1 peptide vaccine. These receptors were taken from a man aged 40-49 years with glioma. Each CDR3 is given with its conserved first and last residue. The order of the fields is D gene, CDR3 length, V gene, J gene, clone size, CDR3 protein. The D gene is left open where the match is weak. Size tells how often a clone was seen (once, few, many) or the class of an expanded clone, and some rows leave it out.

-	12	TRBV30	TRBJ2-5	-	CAWSGYSGPGHF
-	16	TRBV7-2	TRBJ1-5	-	CASSLRPGGGNQPQHF
-	12	TRBV29-1	TRBJ2-7	few	CSVVSLTYEQYF
TRBD1	16	TRBV5-5	TRBJ2-7	-	CASSLVPDRGRREQYF
-	15	TRBV7-9	TRBJ1-3	-	CASSLGTGPGNTIYF
TRBD1	15	TRBV5-6	TRBJ2-7	once	CASSPGGTGGYEQYF
TRBD1	16	TRBV11-3	TRBJ2-1	-	CASSGTGTASYNEQFF
-	12	TRBV5-6	TRBJ2-2	-	CASSRPDRELFF
TRBD1	15	TRBV28	TRBJ1-2	-	CASSLRTGGIYGYTF
-	14	TRBV6-5	TRBJ2-5	-	CASSYSDGQETQYF
-	16	TRBV4-3	TRBJ2-5	-	CASSQGGGAGVETQYF
TRBD2	14	TRBV7-2	TRBJ2-5	-	CASSLNGGRGTQYF
TRBD2	16	TRBV10-3	TRBJ2-1	-	CATAGLAGALYNEQFF
-	15	TRBV11-2	TRBJ2-7	-	CASSHLDNGLLEQYF
TRBD1	17	TRBV27	TRBJ2-2	-	CASSYRWRTGDFEELFF
-	11	TRBV4-2	TRBJ2-7	-	CASSQEGEQYF
-	14	TRBV11-2	TRBJ2-2	-	CASSLGSYTGELFF
-	15	TRBV19	TRBJ1-5	few	CASSMEGLNNQPQHF
-	17	TRBV4-1	TRBJ2-1	few	CASSLRSGLALNNEQFF
TRBD1	16	TRBV5-1	TRBJ1-1	-	CASSSWGQGKNTEAFF
-	13	TRBV4-1	TRBJ2-1	-	CASSLNIDNEQFF
-	13	TRBV7-9	TRBJ1-4	-	CASRGPPSGRLFF
TRBD2	14	TRBV5-1	TRBJ2-3	few	CASSLAGGPDTQYF
TRBD1	14	TRBV9	TRBJ2-3	-	CASSPRQGADTQYF
-	15	TRBV7-9	TRBJ2-1	few	CASSSSMGSYNEQFF
-	14	TRBV18	TRBJ1-5	-	CASSPPGLNQPQHF
TRBD2	15	TRBV7-2	TRBJ2-7	-	CASSSSGVGPYEQYF
-	13	TRBV7-6	TRBJ1-2	-	CASSFPGNYGYTF
TRBD2	15	TRBV9	TRBJ2-7	-	CASSVVAGPTYEQYF